Listed below are T cell receptor beta chains from one sample, sequenced in a study of T cells after yellow fever vaccination. TCRdb reprocessed the 5' RACE reads with MiXCR, giving one entry per CDR3 protein. This sample has some 670,000 distinct CDR3 sequences, with roughly an eighth found just once. The sample consisted of PBMCs, taken on the day of the yellow fever booster vaccination. These receptors all stem from a man younger than 40 who received the YFV17D yellow fever vaccine. The CDR3 runs from the conserved cysteine through the conserved F or W. Fields, in order: V gene, D gene, J gene, clone size, CDR3 protein, CDR3 DNA. A D gene is named only where the DNA matches it firmly. Only some rows state a clone size, as once, few, many or a class for expanded clones.

TRBV7-2	TRBD2	TRBJ2-7	many	CASSPLAGAYEQYF	TGTGCCAGCAGCCCCCTGGCGGGAGCCTACGAGCAGTACTTC
TRBV6-5	NA	TRBJ1-4	NA	CASSYSPRGSVGEKLFF	TGTGCCAGCAGTTACTCACCTAGGGGGTCGGTCGGTGAAAAACTGTTTTTT
TRBV12-3/TRBV12-4	TRBD1	TRBJ1-4	NA	CASSLSGGTEKLFF	TGTGCCAGCAGTTTATCAGGGGGAACTGAAAAACTGTTTTTT
TRBV30	NA	TRBJ2-5	few	CALGSWETQYF	TGTGCCCTGGGAAGTTGGGAGACCCAGTACTTC
TRBV29-1	NA	TRBJ2-7	few	CSVVRGVHEQYF	TGCAGCGTTGTTAGGGGAGTTCACGAGCAGTACTTC
TRBV7-9	NA	TRBJ2-2	few	CASSPGLWANTGELFF	TGTGCCAGCAGTCCAGGGTTGTGGGCGAACACCGGGGAGCTGTTTTTT
TRBV19	NA	TRBJ2-1	NA	CASSIKGPWNEQFF	TGTGCCAGTAGTATTAAGGGACCGTGGAATGAGCAGTTCTTC
TRBV7-9	TRBD2	TRBJ2-3	few	CASSLTSGSGDTQYF	TGTGCCAGCAGCTTAACTAGCGGATCGGGAGATACGCAGTATTTT
TRBV21-1	NA	TRBJ2-2	NA	CASCRPNTGELFF	TGTGCCAGCTGTCGACCGAACACCGGGGAGCTGTTTTTT
TRBV7-2	NA	TRBJ1-6	NA	CASSLEPEGTSPLHF	TGTGCCAGCAGCTTGGAGCCAGAGGGAACATCACCCCTCCACTTT
TRBV4-1	NA	TRBJ2-5	NA	CASSQVVVAETQYF	TGCGCCAGCAGCCAAGTGGTAGTGGCAGAGACCCAGTACTTC
TRBV6-1	NA	TRBJ2-3	few	CASRQSNSDTQYF	TGTGCCAGCAGACAAAGCAATTCAGATACGCAGTATTTT
TRBV6-5	NA	TRBJ1-6	NA	CASSYSKWTSPLHF	TGTGCCAGCAGTTACTCCAAATGGACTTCACCCCTCCACTTT
TRBV15	TRBD1	TRBJ1-1	few	CATSRGQGALTEAFF	TGTGCCACCAGCAGAGGTCAGGGGGCATTAACTGAAGCTTTCTTT
TRBV27	NA	TRBJ1-2	few	CATKPGTGYGYTF	TGTGCCACCAAACCCGGGACGGGCTATGGCTACACCTTC
TRBV10-3	NA	TRBJ2-3	NA	CAISSDTRRTDTQYF	TGTGCCATCAGCTCCGACACCCGACGCACAGATACGCAGTATTTT
TRBV7-9	TRBD2	TRBJ2-7	few	CASSYDSGMVEQYF	TGTGCCAGCAGCTACGACAGCGGGATGGTCGAGCAGTACTTC
TRBV4-3	NA	TRBJ2-1	NA	CASSQSATGYNEQFF	TGCGCCAGCAGCCAATCGGCGACAGGTTACAATGAGCAGTTCTTC
TRBV20-1	NA	TRBJ2-7	many	CSANYRAGYEQYF	TGCAGTGCCAATTACAGGGCCGGCTACGAGCAGTACTTC
TRBV7-8	NA	TRBJ2-3	NA	CASRKPSDTQYF	TGTGCCAGCAGGAAACCCTCTGATACGCAGTATTTT
TRBV12-3/TRBV12-4	TRBD2	TRBJ2-7	NA	CASSFGLAVISSYEQYF	TGTGCCAGCAGCTTTGGACTAGCGGTCATTAGCTCCTACGAGCAGTACTTC
TRBV21-1	NA	TRBJ2-5	NA	CASSKARDPVETQYF	TGTGCCAGCAGCAAAGCGCGGGACCCTGTGGAGACCCAGTACTTC
TRBV29-1	TRBD1	TRBJ1-6	NA	CSRQGGNSPLHF	TGCAGCCGACAGGGTGGTAATTCACCCCTCCACTTT
TRBV11-1	NA	TRBJ2-1	few	CASSLSGTVYNEQFF	TGTGCCAGCAGCTTGAGCGGGACAGTTTACAATGAGCAGTTCTTC
TRBV4-3	TRBD2	TRBJ2-1	NA	CASSQVGLADDNEQFF	TGCGCCAGCAGCCAAGTTGGGCTAGCGGATGACAATGAGCAGTTCTTC
TRBV18	NA	TRBJ2-2	NA	CASSPVPLENTGELFF	TGTGCCAGCTCACCGGTTCCCTTGGAGAACACCGGGGAGCTGTTTTTT
TRBV7-2	NA	TRBJ2-4	NA	CASSPVGRNIQYF	TGTGCCAGCAGTCCGGTTGGGAGAAACATTCAGTACTTC
TRBV20-1	NA	TRBJ2-3	few	CSARLRGLSADTQYF	TGCAGTGCTAGACTCAGGGGCCTCTCCGCAGATACGCAGTATTTT
TRBV5-1	NA	TRBJ2-5	few	CASSLPDSKETQYF	TGCGCCAGCAGCTTGCCCGACAGTAAAGAGACCCAGTACTTC
TRBV15	TRBD2	TRBJ2-5	many	CATSRDPGGQETQYF	TGTGCCACCAGCAGAGATCCGGGGGGGCAAGAGACCCAGTACTTC
TRBV25-1	NA	TRBJ1-4	NA	CASSGSSEKLFF	TGTGCCAGCAGTGGGTCTTCGGAAAAACTGTTTTTT
TRBV6-2/TRBV6-3	NA	TRBJ1-1	few	CASLTPSGVAFF	TGTGCCAGCTTAACCCCCTCAGGGGTAGCTTTCTTT
TRBV11-2	NA	TRBJ2-7	NA	CASSFDPGYEQYF	TGTGCCAGCAGCTTCGACCCCGGCTACGAGCAGTACTTC
TRBV12-3/TRBV12-4	TRBD2	TRBJ2-2	few	CASSRGLAGGIRTGELFF	TGTGCCAGCAGTAGAGGACTAGCGGGAGGGATTCGCACCGGGGAGCTGTTTTTT
TRBV20-1	TRBD2	TRBJ2-4	few	CSARGAASTGGRSDLAKNIQYF	TGCAGTGCTAGAGGCGCCGCCTCGACGGGAGGCCGTTCAGACTTAGCCAAAAACATTCAGTACTTC
TRBV19	TRBD2	TRBJ2-7	few	CASSLRSGTSGVYEQYF	TGTGCCAGTAGTCTCCGATCCGGGACTAGCGGCGTCTACGAGCAGTACTTC
TRBV15	TRBD2	TRBJ2-1	NA	CATSRGDYPIQFF	TGTGCCACCAGCAGGGGGGACTACCCCATCCAGTTCTTC
TRBV20-1	NA	TRBJ2-3	NA	CSARSPQRATDTQYF	TGCAGTGCTCGTTCCCCACAGCGGGCCACAGATACGCAGTATTTT
TRBV27	NA	TRBJ2-1	few	CASSSSPEIEQFF	TGTGCCAGCAGTTCCTCACCGGAGATTGAGCAGTTCTTC
TRBV24-1	TRBD1	TRBJ2-2	NA	CATGAGTGDTGELFF	TGTGCCACCGGGGCCGGGACAGGGGACACCGGGGAGCTGTTTTTT
TRBV27	TRBD2	TRBJ2-3	NA	CASSLSSGTWGTDTQYF	TGTGCCAGCAGTTTATCGAGCGGGACTTGGGGCACAGATACGCAGTATTTT
TRBV20-1	NA	TRBJ2-2	NA	CSASREGVNTGELFF	TGCAGTGCTAGTAGGGAGGGGGTAAACACCGGGGAGCTGTTTTTT